These 16 T cell receptor beta chains were sequenced from one sample in a study of cytomegalovirus exposure and HLA in healthy donors. In the PCR, 60 Vbeta and 13 Jbeta primers were used. TCRdb's copy holds only in-frame clones and misses some; the assay was immunoSEQ multiplex PCR. The sample records about 130,000 clones, over 60% being singletons. Material for sequencing was PBMCs. Receptor source: a woman aged 55-70 years in good health and CMV-seronegative.

The CDR3 reads CARKRLAGLAYEQYF. CDR3 sequence (DNA): TGTGCCAGAAAGAGACTAGCGGGGTTGGCCTACGAGCAGTACTTC. This chain links TRBV5-3 with TRBJ2-7; 11 nucleotides match TRBD2. TRBV5-3 is filed as an ORF, its function uncertain. There are 15 residues in the CDR3. V shed 6 bases and J 2 bases; nucleotides not matched to a gene: 7.

The rearrangement uses TRBV6-6 and TRBJ2-3; no definite D call. The V gene lost 7 bases and the J gene lost 4 bases, with 12 bases spanning the gap. The CDR3 totals 13 residues. Germline lookup yields CDR1 MNHNY and CDR2 SVGAGI (reference sequence). For the CDR3, the DNA is TGTGCCAGCACCACCAGGTTCGCAGATACGCAGTATTTT. This gives the protein CASTTRFADTQYF.

The gene calls are TRBV28 and TRBJ2-4; D might be TRBD2 (6 bases). CDR1 and CDR2 from the germline V gene are MDHEN and SYDVKM. This CDR3 region has 15 residues. Trimming removed 6 bases at V and 8 bases at J, with 20 bases between. CDR3 protein: CASSQAGLQGDIQYF. The CDR3 bases are TGTGCCAGCAGCCAAGCGGGCCTCCAAGGGGACATTCAGTACTTC.

The rearrangement links TRBV5-8 to TRBJ1-1; perhaps TRBD1 as D (6 bases). This CDR3 has 14 residues. The V and J ends lost 1 base and 4 bases respectively, with 11 bases between them. The V gene's germline CDR1 is SGHTS and CDR2 YDEGEE. The CDR3 DNA sequence: TGTGCCAGCAGCTTGTTGGGACACAGCACTGAAGCTTTCTTT. This encodes CASSLLGHSTEAFF.

This clone was seen a few times. This sequence joins TRBV27 and TRBJ2-3; 7 bases are shared with TRBD2. Germline values: CDR1 MNHEY, CDR2 SMNVEV (reference sequence). V shed 0 bases and J 6 bases; nucleotides not matched to a gene: 9. This CDR3 comprises 16 residues. The CDR3 loop is CASSLSTLRGGDTQYF. The CDR3 DNA sequence: TGTGCCAGCAGTTTATCGACCTTAAGGGGAGGGGATACGCAGTATTTT.

This chain joins TRBV7-3 and TRBJ2-1; D not resolved. The CDR3 is 12 residues long. Trimming removed 5 bases at V and 6 bases at J, with 8 bases between. Germline V gene lookup returns CDR1 SGHTA and CDR2 FQGTGA. CDR3 nucleotide sequence: TGTGCCAGCAGCCAAACCGGCAATGAGCAGTTCTTC. It codes for CASSQTGNEQFF.

This clone was recorded once. Here the CDR3 DNA reads TGTGCCAGCTCAGGGTATACTAATGAAAAACTGTTTTTT. Its translation is CASSGYTNEKLFF. This chain connects TRBV7-2 to TRBJ1-4; TRBD1 is a possible D gene (5 bases). Germline CDR1 SGHTA, CDR2 FQGNSA. V shed 8 bases and J shed 2 bases, with 9 bases lying between them. The CDR3 covers 13 residues.

The chain joins TRBV18 to TRBJ2-7; D perhaps matches TRBD1 (5 bases). The V gene's germline CDR1 is KGHSH and CDR2 LQKENI. The CDR3 extends over 13 amino acids. Deletions cut 3 bases from V and 4 bases from J, with 10 bases between. CDR3 sequence: CASSPLTEYEQYF. CDR3 nucleotides: TGTGCCAGCTCACCTTTGACAGAGTACGAGCAGTACTTC.

This chain joins TRBV5-1 and TRBJ2-1, with D tentatively TRBD1 (6 bases). Germline V gene data show CDR1 as SGHRS and CDR2 as YFSETQ. The CDR3 runs to 14 residues. Trimming removed 4 bases from V and 7 bases from J, with 15 bases in between. The CDR3 DNA sequence: TGCGCCAGCAGCCCTGTTACCAGGGGTAATGAGCAGTTCTTC. This gives the protein CASSPVTRGNEQFF. Variable domain in full (rest from reference TRBV5-1 and TRBJ2-1): KAGVTQTPRYLIKTRGQQVTLSCSPISGHRSVSWYQQTPGQGLQFLFEYFSETQRNKGNFPGRFSGRQFSNSRSEMNVSTLELGDSALYLCASSPVTRGNEQFFGPGTRLTVL.

V is TRBV30 and J is TRBJ2-1; 9 nucleotides align to TRBD2. Germline CDR1 is GTSNPN and CDR2 is SVGIG (reference sequence). There are 15 residues in the CDR3. Losses at the gene ends were 4 bases for V and 6 bases for J; bases not matched to a gene: 10. The CDR3 spells CAWIAAGGPSNEQFF. The CDR3 DNA follows: TGTGCCTGGATAGCCGCGGGGGGGCCGAGCAATGAGCAGTTCTTC.

CDR3 DNA: TGTGCCAGCTCACCACAGGGGGCCGGCACTGAAGCTTTCTTT. Its protein is CASSPQGAGTEAFF. The chain joins TRBV18 to TRBJ1-1, with 7 bases that match TRBD1. This CDR3 has 14 amino acids. In germline, CDR1 is KGHSH, CDR2 LQKENI. V was pared by 1 base and J by 4 bases, with 3 bases of the junction left unmatched.

The chain recombines TRBV11-2 with TRBJ2-7, with 8 bases aligning to TRBD2. CDR3 size: 14 residues. Germline CDR1 is SGHAT and CDR2 is FQNNGV. V gave up 5 bases and J gave up 3 bases; unmatched junction bases: 6. The CDR3 nucleotides read TGTGCCAGCAGCCCAGGCCGGGGGGGCTACGAGCAGTACTTC. This encodes CASSPGRGGYEQYF.

The chain uses TRBV28 and TRBJ1-4; D is undetermined. CDR3 length: 12 residues. The germline gives CDR1 MDHEN, CDR2 SYDVKM. V lost 6 bases, J lost 4 bases, and 6 bases lay in between. CDR3 bases: TGTGCCAGCAGCTACCTTAATGAAAAACTGTTTTTT. Translating it yields CASSYLNEKLFF.

The chain has TRBV13 and TRBJ2-7, with 10 bases identical to TRBD1. Germline-derived CDR1 and CDR2 are PRHDT and FYEKMQ (reference sequence). The CDR3 runs 14 residues. The ends lost 5 bases at V and 3 bases at J; junction bases unmatched: 4. CDR3 nucleotide sequence: TGTGCCAGCAGCAGCGACAGGGGGCTCTACGAGCAGTACTTC. It translates to CASSSDRGLYEQYF.

V gene TRBV7-2 combines with J gene TRBJ2-7, with D perhaps TRBD2 (6 bases). The CDR3 runs to 15 residues. Trimming pared 1 base from V and 0 bases from J, leaving 10 bases between. Germline V gives CDR1 SGHTA, CDR2 FQGNSA. CDR3 DNA sequence: TGTGCCAGCAGCTTAGATGGCGGGACCTCCTACGAGCAGTACTTC. It specifies CASSLDGGTSYEQYF.

The rearrangement links TRBV7-6 to TRBJ2-2; D may be TRBD2 (5 bases). V lost 1 base and J 4 bases, leaving 13 bases between the germline ends. CDR1 and CDR2 (germline): SGHVS, FNYEAQ. This CDR3 is built from 16 residues. The CDR3 here is CASSLVPGSGTGELFF. CDR3 DNA sequence: TGTGCCAGCAGCTTAGTTCCGGGGAGCGGCACCGGGGAGCTGTTTTTT.